This record covers a single TCR beta chain. The target antigen is unknown. The data originate from a study of memory CD4+ T cells and cytomegalovirus serostatus. The overall study: Healthy Belgian adult donors included nine or ten CMV-positive and some 23 CMV-negative people. Study observations and caveats: Each of approximately 73 CMV-associated TCRbeta sequences occurred in one to five individuals.

Single viable CD3+CD4+CD8-CD45RO+ cells were sorted as the memory CD4+ T cells. Donors' CMV status reflects serum IgG against pp150, pp28, p38, p52. After thawing, CD4+ T cells were positively selected. Using immunoSEQ multiplex PCR, the repertoire was profiled, and TCRdb retains in-frame clones only, with some absent. The sample has about 58,000 clones, approximately 86% seen once; the top ten hold 0.5%. Germline values: CDR1 MNHNS, CDR2 SASEGT. Trimming removed 1 base from V and 5 bases from J, with 11 bases in between. The CDR3 is 14 amino acids. The chain has TRBV6-1 and TRBJ1-1; D perhaps matches TRBD1 (5 bases). Material: memory CD4+ T cells from blood. This clonotype originated in an adult in good health and CMV-seronegative. Some clones in this sample may be carry-over from other donors' samples. DNA of the CDR3: TGTGCCAGCAGTGAAGGGTGGGGGGGGACTGAAGCTTTCTTT. Amino acid sequence: CASSEGWGGTEAFF.